The rows below give T cell receptor beta chains drawn from one sample of a study of OX40 agonist ivuxolimab in advanced cancers. Some clones are missing from TCRdb's copy, which holds only in-frame ones; the method was immunoSEQ multiplex PCR. The sample shows over 65,000 clones, about nine tenths of them seen only once. The sample was CD4+ or CD8+ T cells sorted from blood, taken in a trial of the OX40 agonist ivuxolimab. These receptors all stem from an adult with an advanced solid tumor such as melanoma, head and neck, liver or kidney cancer. Both conserved end residues are part of each CDR3. Fields, in order: V gene, D gene, clone size, J gene, CDR3 DNA, CDR3 protein. The D gene is left open where the match is weak. Expanded clones get a size class; other rows say once, few or many, or leave the size out.

TRBV27,NA,NA,TRBJ2-3,TGTGCCAGCAGTTTAGTGGTTACAGATACGCAGTATTTT,CASSLVVTDTQYF
TRBV4-3,NA,NA,TRBJ2-7,TGCGCCAGCAGCCAAGATCAGGGAGGCGAGCAGTACTTC,CASSQDQGGEQYF
TRBV10-3,TRBD1,once,TRBJ1-1,TGTGCCATCCGGCTGTTTGGGACAGAGATTGAAGCTTTCTTT,CAIRLFGTEIEAFF
TRBV6-1,NA,NA,TRBJ2-5,TGTGCCAGCAGTTCCAGGGCAGAGACCCAGTACTTC,CASSSRAETQYF
TRBV27,TRBD2,few,TRBJ2-7,TGTGCCAGCACCCTATCACTAGCGGGAGGGCTGTACGAGCAGTACTTC,CASTLSLAGGLYEQYF
TRBV7-2,TRBD1,NA,TRBJ1-2,TGTGCCAGCAGCTTAGGGACAGGGGAGGTGGGCTACACCTTC,CASSLGTGEVGYTF
TRBV28,NA,NA,TRBJ2-7,TGTGCCAGCAGGGGGGTCTACGAGCAGTACTTC,CASRGVYEQYF
TRBV6-1,NA,NA,TRBJ2-5,TGTGCCAGCAGGACCGGGCAGGGAGAGACCCAGTACTTC,CASRTGQGETQYF
TRBV5-1,NA,NA,TRBJ1-1,TGCGCCAGCAGCTCTGTCGAAATTGAAGCTTTCTTT,CASSSVEIEAFF
TRBV5-6,TRBD1,NA,TRBJ2-3,TGTGCCAGCAGCACCTGGGACAGGGGGTTTCTCCCGCAGTATTTT,CASSTWDRGFLPQYF
TRBV6-1,TRBD1,NA,TRBJ1-2,TGTGCCAGCAGGGGACAGGGGCTAAACTATGGCTACACCTTC,CASRGQGLNYGYTF
TRBV9,TRBD1,few,TRBJ1-1,TGTGCCAGCAGCGTCGGGACAGGGACTGAAGCTTTCTTT,CASSVGTGTEAFF
TRBV27,TRBD2,NA,TRBJ2-1,TGTGCCAGCAGTACCGGGACTAGCGGGAGTTTCTACAATGAGCAGTTCTTC,CASSTGTSGSFYNEQFF
TRBV4-2,NA,NA,TRBJ2-1,TGTGCCAGCAGCCAAGGGACAGCCCAGACGGGTGAGCAGTTCTTC,CASSQGTAQTGEQFF
TRBV27,NA,once,TRBJ2-7,TGTGCCAGCAGTTTGACGGTTGGTGGCGAGCAGTACTTC,CASSLTVGGEQYF
TRBV28,TRBD2,NA,TRBJ2-1,TGTGCCAGCTACGGACTAGTTCAGTTGCGAGGTGAGCAGTTCTTC,CASYGLVQLRGEQFF
TRBV6-5,TRBD1,NA,TRBJ1-1,TGTGTCAGCATTGGAAGGACAGGGGGAAGTGCTTTCTTT,CVSIGRTGGSAFF
TRBV6-5,NA,NA,TRBJ2-7,TGTGCCAGCAGTTACATGGAGTACTACGAGCAGTACTTC,CASSYMEYYEQYF
TRBV5-1,TRBD1,NA,TRBJ1-2,TGCGCCAGCAGCTTGGGCTTAACTACGGGACAGTCGCGCTACACCTTC,CASSLGLTTGQSRYTF
TRBV28,NA,NA,TRBJ1-4,TGTGCCAGCAGTTTAGGGAGGGGGAGGAATGAAAAACTGTTTTTT,CASSLGRGRNEKLFF
TRBV18,NA,NA,TRBJ2-2,TGTGCCAGCTCACGGACAGTCGACGCGAACACCGGGGAGCTGTTTTTT,CASSRTVDANTGELFF
TRBV30,NA,once,TRBJ1-3,TGTGCCTGGAGTGTAACGTATAGCTCTGGAAACACCATATATTTT,CAWSVTYSSGNTIYF
TRBV18,NA,NA,TRBJ1-1,TGTGCCAGCCGACAGGACCGCACCCTTGAAGCTTTCTTT,CASRQDRTLEAFF
TRBV4-3,NA,NA,TRBJ2-3,TGCGCCAGCAGCCAAGGTTCCAGCGGTTTTCGCACAGATACGCAGTATTTT,CASSQGSSGFRTDTQYF
TRBV7-2,NA,NA,TRBJ2-7,TGTGCCAGCAGCGGCGCCCCAGGGTCGGCATACGAGCAGTACTTC,CASSGAPGSAYEQYF
TRBV7-9,NA,NA,TRBJ2-7,TGTGCCAGCAGCTTAGGAGGTCACCTCGCCTACGAGCAGTACTTC,CASSLGGHLAYEQYF
TRBV19,TRBD1,NA,TRBJ2-7,TGTGCCAGTAGTATCGGACAGGGGTCCTACGAGCAGTACTTC,CASSIGQGSYEQYF
TRBV18,NA,NA,TRBJ1-3,TGTGCCAGCTCACCACCGGGTTGGAGCTCTGGAAACACCATATATTTT,CASSPPGWSSGNTIYF
TRBV10-1,NA,NA,TRBJ2-5,TGCGCCAGCAGTGAAAACCACCAAGAGACCCAGTACTTC,CASSENHQETQYF
TRBV4-1,TRBD2,NA,TRBJ2-7,TGCGCCAGCAGCCAAGAACTAGCGGGGTACTACGAGCAGTACTTC,CASSQELAGYYEQYF
TRBV7-2,NA,NA,TRBJ1-2,TGTGCCAGCAGCTTGGGTGGCGGTAACTATGGCTACACCTTC,CASSLGGGNYGYTF
TRBV4-2,NA,NA,TRBJ1-5,TGTGCCAGCAGCCAAGAATGGTTAGGCAATCAGCCCCAGCATTTT,CASSQEWLGNQPQHF
TRBV5-8,TRBD2,NA,TRBJ2-1,TGTGCCAGCAGCTTGGGACTAGCGGGGAATGAGCAGTTCTTC,CASSLGLAGNEQFF
TRBV29-1,NA,few,TRBJ1-1,TGCAGCGTTGTATCCGAGGGGAACACTGAAGCTTTCTTT,CSVVSEGNTEAFF
TRBV2,TRBD1,NA,TRBJ1-2,TGTGCCAGCAGTTTCCGGGACAGGGGCATCGGAAACTATGGCTACACCTTC,CASSFRDRGIGNYGYTF
TRBV19,NA,NA,TRBJ1-2,TGTGCCAGTAGTCAAGGCGGACGGCCTTATGGCTACACCTTC,CASSQGGRPYGYTF
TRBV4-1,TRBD1,NA,TRBJ1-6,TGCGCCAGCAGTGTCACTGACAGGGTAGGGTCACCCCTCCACTTT,CASSVTDRVGSPLHF
TRBV12-5,TRBD1,NA,TRBJ2-7,TGTGCTAGTGGACGACAGGGGTCCAACTACGAGCAGTACTTC,CASGRQGSNYEQYF
TRBV28,NA,NA,TRBJ1-1,TGTGCCAGCAGTTTACCTCAGGAGAACACTGAAGCTTTCTTT,CASSLPQENTEAFF
TRBV11-3,NA,NA,TRBJ2-2,TGTGCCAGCAGCTTAGAGGGGACTTGGACCGGGGAGCTGTTTTTT,CASSLEGTWTGELFF
TRBV4-2,NA,NA,TRBJ1-1,TGTGCCAGCAGAAGCAATCTTGAAGCTTTCTTT,CASRSNLEAFF
TRBV2,TRBD2,once,TRBJ2-3,TGTGCCAGCAGTGAGCTAGCGGGAGGAGAACAGCAGTATTTT,CASSELAGGEQQYF
TRBV15,TRBD1,NA,TRBJ2-5,TGTGCCACCAGCAGAGAGGCAGGGGGAGAGACCCAGTACTTC,CATSREAGGETQYF
TRBV19,NA,NA,TRBJ2-3,TGTGCCAGTAGGGAACATGTTACAGATACGCAGTATTTT,CASREHVTDTQYF
TRBV7-2,TRBD2,NA,TRBJ2-3,TGTGCCAGCAGCTTAGCACTAGCGGAGACAGATACGCAGTATTTT,CASSLALAETDTQYF
TRBV7-2,TRBD1,NA,TRBJ2-5,TGTGCCAGCAGCTTAACGGGACAGGTGGCCCAGTACTTC,CASSLTGQVAQYF
TRBV10-3,NA,NA,TRBJ1-1,TGTGCCATCAGTGCGGGTAATGAAGCTTTCTTT,CAISAGNEAFF
TRBV11-2,NA,once,TRBJ2-1,TGTGCCAGCAGCTTTTTCGGGAGTCCCGATGAGCAGTTCTTC,CASSFFGSPDEQFF
TRBV10-3,NA,NA,TRBJ1-3,TGTGCCATCACAGAAAGGGATCCCTCGGAGGGAAACACCATATATTTT,CAITERDPSEGNTIYF
TRBV10-2,TRBD2,NA,TRBJ2-7,TGCGCCAGCAGTGAGTCGATGGTATTGCGGGAGTTATCCTACGAGCAGTACTTC,CASSESMVLRELSYEQYF
TRBV6-5,NA,NA,TRBJ1-1,TGTGCCAGCACATCCGGGGTGGGCACTGAAGCTTTCTTT,CASTSGVGTEAFF
TRBV28,NA,NA,TRBJ1-1,TGTGCCAGCAGAAGTCAGGGTCGCACTGAAGCTTTCTTT,CASRSQGRTEAFF
TRBV7-8,NA,NA,TRBJ1-1,TGTGCCAGCAGCTTACAGGGGATGAACACTGAAGCTTTCTTT,CASSLQGMNTEAFF
TRBV30,NA,NA,TRBJ2-5,TGTGCCTGGAGTAGGGGGGGACCCCTAAAGGAGACCCAGTACTTC,CAWSRGGPLKETQYF
TRBV5-1,TRBD2,few,TRBJ2-7,TGCGCCAGCAGCTTATCCTTAGCGGGAGCGGGGGAGCAGTACTTC,CASSLSLAGAGEQYF